Sequencing of this T cell receptor (beta chain) was carried out in a study of shared clonotypes between healthy human individuals. The length of the CDR3 is 15 residues. Germline CDR1 reads MNHEY; CDR2 reads SVGAGI. The V end was cut by 6 bases, the J end by 2 bases, with 17 bases between. Healthy adults negative for HIV, lacking recent acute infections or vaccinations, served as donors. Every immunoSEQ plate was one replicate of a subset's evenly spread DNA. DNA at about 200 ng, 25,000 to 35,000 T cell genomes, went into sorted-subset replicate PCRs. TCRdb keeps only in-frame clones here, not all; method: immunoSEQ multiplex PCR. The sample yields a few hundred thousand clones, less than 85% seen once.

Sequenced input: memory CD4+ T cells sorted from blood. The subset was: CD45RA-negative fraction. V usage is TRBV6-5 and J usage is TRBJ2-7; D might be TRBD2 (7 bases). The clonotype was recovered from a young man in good health. The CDR3 DNA is TGTGCCAGCAGGATAGGCGGGGGCGGTGCCTACGAGCAGTACTTC. As protein: CASRIGGGGAYEQYF.